This T cell receptor beta chain was documented in a study of blood T cell repertoires in COVID-19. Whole-study context: Samples of COVID-19 (acute and convalescent) were obtained from the United States, Italy and Spain. Nucleic acid was either cDNA or gDNA, and it came from T cells, B-cell-depleted T cells, or PBMCs.

In the original processing: By means of reference gene primer amplification, nucleated cell counts were estimated. Data came from immunoSEQ multiplex PCR; TCRdb stores just in-frame clones and leaves some out. The V and J calls and the clone size are those of that table, but D and trimming were determined from the DNA. The sample has about 100,000 clones, 79% seen once. Germline V CDR1 and CDR2: SGHDT, YYEEEE. The CDR3 extends over 15 amino acids. V was trimmed by 5 bases and J by 2 bases, leaving 17 bases between them. The sample consisted of peripheral blood. The chain combines TRBV5-6 with TRBJ2-7, with no clear D. The source of this sequence is a woman of 80 years or more with active or convalescent COVID-19. The CDR3 here is CASSSLNLPPYEQYF. In DNA form, the CDR3 reads TGTGCCAGCAGTTCCCTTAACTTACCACCCTACGAGCAGTACTTC.